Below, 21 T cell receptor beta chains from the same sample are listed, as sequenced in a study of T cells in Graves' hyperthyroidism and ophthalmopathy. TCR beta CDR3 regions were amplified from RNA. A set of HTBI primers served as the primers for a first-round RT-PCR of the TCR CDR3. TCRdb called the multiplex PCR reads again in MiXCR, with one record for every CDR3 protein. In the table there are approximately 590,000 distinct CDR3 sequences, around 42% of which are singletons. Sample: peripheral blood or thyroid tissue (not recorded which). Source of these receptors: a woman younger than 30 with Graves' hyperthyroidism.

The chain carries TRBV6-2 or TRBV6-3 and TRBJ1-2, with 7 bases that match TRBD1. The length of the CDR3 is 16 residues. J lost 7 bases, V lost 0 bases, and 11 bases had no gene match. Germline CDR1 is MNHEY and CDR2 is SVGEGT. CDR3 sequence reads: CASSYSNNRGSSGYTF. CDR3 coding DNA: TGTGCCAGCAGTTACTCGAATAACAGGGGAAGTAGTGGCTACACCTTC.

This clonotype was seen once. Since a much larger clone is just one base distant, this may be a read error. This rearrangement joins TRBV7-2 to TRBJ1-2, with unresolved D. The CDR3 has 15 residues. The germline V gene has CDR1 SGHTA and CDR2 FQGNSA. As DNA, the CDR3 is TGTGCCGGCAGCCCGTCGCAGGAAACCTTTTTTGGCTACACCTTC. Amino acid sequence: CAGSPSQETFFGYTF. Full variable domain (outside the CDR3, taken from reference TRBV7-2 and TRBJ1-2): GAGVSQSPSNKVTEKGKDVELRCDPISGHTALYWYRQSLGQGLEFLIYFQGNSAPDKSGLPSDRFSAERTGGSVSTLTIQRTQQEDSAVYLCAGSPSQETFFGYTFGSGTRLTVV.

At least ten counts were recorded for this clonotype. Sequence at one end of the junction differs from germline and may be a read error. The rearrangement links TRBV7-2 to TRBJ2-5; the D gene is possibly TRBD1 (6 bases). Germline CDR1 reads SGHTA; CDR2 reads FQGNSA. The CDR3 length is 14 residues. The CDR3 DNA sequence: TGCGCCAGCAGCCAGGGACATCTTGGGGAGACCCAGTACTTC. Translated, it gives CASSQGHLGETQYF.

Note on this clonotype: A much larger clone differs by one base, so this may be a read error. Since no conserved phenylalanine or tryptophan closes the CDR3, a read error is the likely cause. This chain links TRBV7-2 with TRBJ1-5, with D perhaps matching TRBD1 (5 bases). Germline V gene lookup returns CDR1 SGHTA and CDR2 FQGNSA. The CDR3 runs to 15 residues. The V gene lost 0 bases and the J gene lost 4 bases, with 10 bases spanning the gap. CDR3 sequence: CASSLAGVGNQPQHS. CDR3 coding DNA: TGTGCCAGCAGCTTAGCGGGGGTAGGAAATCAGCCCCAGCATTCT.

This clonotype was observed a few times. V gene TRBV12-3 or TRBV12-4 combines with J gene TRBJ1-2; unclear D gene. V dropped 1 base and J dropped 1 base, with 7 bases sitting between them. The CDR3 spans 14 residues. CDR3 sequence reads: CASSLVGLNYGYTF. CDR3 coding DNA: TGTGCCAGCAGTTTAGTAGGCCTTAACTATGGCTACACCTTC.

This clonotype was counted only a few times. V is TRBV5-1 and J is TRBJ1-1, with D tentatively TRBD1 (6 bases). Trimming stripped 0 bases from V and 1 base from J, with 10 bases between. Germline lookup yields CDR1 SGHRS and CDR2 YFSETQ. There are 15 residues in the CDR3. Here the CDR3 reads CASSLAGGRNTEAFF. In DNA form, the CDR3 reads TGCGCCAGCAGCTTGGCCGGGGGGCGGAACACTGAAGCTTTCTTT.

Here the CDR3 reads CASSLAPGGEKLFF. The CDR3 bases are TGCGCCAGCAGCTTGGCTCCCGGGGGAGAAAAACTGTTTTTT. The V gene is TRBV5-1, the J gene TRBJ1-4; a possible D gene is TRBD1 (5 bases). The CDR3 has 14 amino acids. CDR1 and CDR2 from the germline V gene are SGHRS and YFSETQ. Trimming removed 0 bases from V and 8 bases from J, with 11 bases in between.

The CDR3 is CSIGTSTTGELFF. In DNA, the CDR3 is TGCAGCATCGGGACTAGCACCACCGGGGAGCTGTTTTTT. The chain employs TRBV29-1 and TRBJ2-2; 9 bases agree with TRBD2. Trimming removed 8 bases from V and 4 bases from J; junction bases left unmatched: 5. CDR3 length: 13 residues. Germline-derived CDR1 and CDR2 are SQVTM and ANQGSEA.

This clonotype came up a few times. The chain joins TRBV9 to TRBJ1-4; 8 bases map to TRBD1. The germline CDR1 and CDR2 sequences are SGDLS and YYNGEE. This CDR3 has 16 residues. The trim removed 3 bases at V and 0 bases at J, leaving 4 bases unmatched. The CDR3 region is CASSATGATTNEKLFF. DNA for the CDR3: TGTGCCAGCAGCGCGACAGGGGCAACAACTAATGAAAAACTGTTTTTT.

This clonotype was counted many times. CDR3 protein: CASSQDVEGRSPLHF. The CDR3 DNA sequence: TGTGCCAGCAGCCAAGATGTGGAGGGCCGCTCACCCCTCCACTTT. V usage is TRBV14 and J usage is TRBJ1-6; no clear D. Germline values: CDR1 SGHDN, CDR2 FVKESK. V lost 0 bases, J lost 10 bases, and 13 bases lay in between. The CDR3 has 15 amino acids.

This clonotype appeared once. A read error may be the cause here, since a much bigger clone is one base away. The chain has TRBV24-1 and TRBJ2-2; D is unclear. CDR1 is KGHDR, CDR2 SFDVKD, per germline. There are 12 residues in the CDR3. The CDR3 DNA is TGTGCCAGCAGTGAACCCCCCGGGGAGCTGTTTTTT. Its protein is CASSEPPGELFF.

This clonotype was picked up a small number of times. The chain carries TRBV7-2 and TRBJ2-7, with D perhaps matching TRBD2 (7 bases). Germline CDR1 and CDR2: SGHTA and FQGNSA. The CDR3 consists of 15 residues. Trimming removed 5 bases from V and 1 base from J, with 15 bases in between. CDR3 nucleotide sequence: TGTGCCAGCAGCCAAGAGGGGGGGGGTTCCTACGAGCAGTACTTC. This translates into CASSQEGGGSYEQYF.

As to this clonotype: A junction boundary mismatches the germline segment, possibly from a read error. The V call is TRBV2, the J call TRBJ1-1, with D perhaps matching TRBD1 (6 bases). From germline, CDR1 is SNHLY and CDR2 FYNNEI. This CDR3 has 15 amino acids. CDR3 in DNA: TGTGCCAGCAGCCCTACCCTTAGGGGGAACACTGAGGCTTTCTTT. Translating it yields CASSPTLRGNTEAFF.

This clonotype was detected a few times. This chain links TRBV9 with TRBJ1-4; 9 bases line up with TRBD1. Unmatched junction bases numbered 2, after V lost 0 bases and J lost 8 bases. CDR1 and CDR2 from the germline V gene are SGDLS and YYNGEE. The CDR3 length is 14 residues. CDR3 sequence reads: CASSVGTGDEKLFF. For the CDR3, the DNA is TGTGCCAGCAGCGTAGGGACAGGGGACGAAAAACTGTTTTTT.

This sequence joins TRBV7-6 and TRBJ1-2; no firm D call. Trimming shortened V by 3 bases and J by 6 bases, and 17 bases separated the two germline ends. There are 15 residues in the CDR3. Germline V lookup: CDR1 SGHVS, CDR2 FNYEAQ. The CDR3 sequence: CASSLRETLGHGYTF. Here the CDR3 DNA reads TGTGCCAGCAGCTTGAGGGAGACGTTGGGCCATGGCTACACCTTC.

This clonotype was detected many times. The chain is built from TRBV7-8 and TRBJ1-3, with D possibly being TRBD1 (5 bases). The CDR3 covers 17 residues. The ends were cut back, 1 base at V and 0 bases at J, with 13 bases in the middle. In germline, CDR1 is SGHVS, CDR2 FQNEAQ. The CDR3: CASSLEYRSSSGNTIYF. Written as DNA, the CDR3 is TGTGCCAGCAGCTTAGAGTACAGGTCGAGCTCTGGAAACACCATATATTTT.

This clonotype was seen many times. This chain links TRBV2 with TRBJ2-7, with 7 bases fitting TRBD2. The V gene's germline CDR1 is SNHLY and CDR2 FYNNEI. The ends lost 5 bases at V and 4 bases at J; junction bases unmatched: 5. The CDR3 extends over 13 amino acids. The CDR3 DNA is TGTGCCAGCAGTAGCCCACTAGCGTACGAGCAGTACTTC. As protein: CASSSPLAYEQYF.

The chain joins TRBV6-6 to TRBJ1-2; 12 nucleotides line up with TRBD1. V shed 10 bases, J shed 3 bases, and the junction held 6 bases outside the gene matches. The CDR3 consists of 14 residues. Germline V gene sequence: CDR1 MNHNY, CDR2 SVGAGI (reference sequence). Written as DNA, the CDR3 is TGTGCCACGGGACAGGGGGCATTCGACTATGGCTACACCTTC. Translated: CATGQGAFDYGYTF.

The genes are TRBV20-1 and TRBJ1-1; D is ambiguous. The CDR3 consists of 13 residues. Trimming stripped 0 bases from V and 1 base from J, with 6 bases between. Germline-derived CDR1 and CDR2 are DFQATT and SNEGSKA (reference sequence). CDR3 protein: CSARDLGNTEAFF. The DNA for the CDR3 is TGCAGTGCTAGAGATCTGGGGAACACTGAAGCTTTCTTT.

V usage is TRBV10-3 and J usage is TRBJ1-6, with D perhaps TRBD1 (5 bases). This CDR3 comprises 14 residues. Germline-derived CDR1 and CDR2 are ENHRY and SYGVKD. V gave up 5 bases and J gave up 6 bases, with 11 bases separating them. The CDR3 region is CAISPGTTNSPLHF. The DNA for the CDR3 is TGTGCCATCAGTCCTGGGACGACTAATTCACCCCTCCACTTT.

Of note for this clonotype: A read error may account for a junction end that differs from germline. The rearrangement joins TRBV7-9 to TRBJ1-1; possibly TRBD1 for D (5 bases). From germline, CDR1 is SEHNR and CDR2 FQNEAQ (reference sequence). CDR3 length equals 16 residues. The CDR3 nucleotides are TGCGCCAGCAGCCAAAGGGAGACAGCCCTGAACACTGAAGCTTTCTTT. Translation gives CASSQRETALNTEAFF.